A single T cell receptor beta chain is shown here with its context. Antigen specificity is unknown. Germline values: CDR1 MGHRA, CDR2 YSYEKL. Trimming removed 3 bases from V and 1 base from J, with 15 bases in between. The CDR3 is 16 residues long. This record comes from a study of cytomegalovirus exposure and HLA in healthy donors. Study outcomes and limitations: The authors listed some 150 TCR beta chains as cytomegalovirus-associated. Immune exposure information comprised only CMV serostatus.

The PCR had 60 Vbeta and 13 Jbeta primers. Using immunoSEQ multiplex PCR, the repertoire was profiled, and TCRdb retains in-frame clones only, with some absent. The sample yields over 200,000 clones, 77% seen once. The V and J genes are TRBV4-1 and TRBJ1-1; D is unresolved. The TCR sequence derives from a woman aged 55-69 years in good health and CMV-seropositive. The sample taken for sequencing was PBMCs. CDR3 in DNA: TGCGCCAGCAGCCAGGAGCCCGGTGGTCGGAACACTGAAGCTTTCTTT. It is translated as CASSQEPGGRNTEAFF.